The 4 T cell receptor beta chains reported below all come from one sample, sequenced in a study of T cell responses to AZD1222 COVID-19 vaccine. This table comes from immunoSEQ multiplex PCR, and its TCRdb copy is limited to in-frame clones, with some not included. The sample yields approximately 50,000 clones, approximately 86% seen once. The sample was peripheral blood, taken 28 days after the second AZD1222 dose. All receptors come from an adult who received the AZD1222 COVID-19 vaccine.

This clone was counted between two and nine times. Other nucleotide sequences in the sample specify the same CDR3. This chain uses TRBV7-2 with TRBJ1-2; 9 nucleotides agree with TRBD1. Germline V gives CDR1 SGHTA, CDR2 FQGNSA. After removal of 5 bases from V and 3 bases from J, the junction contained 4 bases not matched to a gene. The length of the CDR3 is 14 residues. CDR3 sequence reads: CASSPGQGHYGYTF. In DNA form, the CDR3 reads TGTGCCAGCAGCCCCGGACAGGGGCACTATGGCTACACCTTC. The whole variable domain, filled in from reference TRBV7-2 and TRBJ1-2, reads GAGVSQSPSNKVTEKGKDVELRCDPISGHTALYWYRQSLGQGLEFLIYFQGNSAPDKSGLPSDRFSAERTGGSVSTLTIQRTQQEDSAVYLCASSPGQGHYGYTFGSGTRLTVV.

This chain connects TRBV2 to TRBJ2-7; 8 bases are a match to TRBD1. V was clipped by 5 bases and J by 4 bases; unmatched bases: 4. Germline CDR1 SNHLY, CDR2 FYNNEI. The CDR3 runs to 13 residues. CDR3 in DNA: TGTGCCAGCAGTCTGGGACAGGATTACGAGCAGTACTTC. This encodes CASSLGQDYEQYF.

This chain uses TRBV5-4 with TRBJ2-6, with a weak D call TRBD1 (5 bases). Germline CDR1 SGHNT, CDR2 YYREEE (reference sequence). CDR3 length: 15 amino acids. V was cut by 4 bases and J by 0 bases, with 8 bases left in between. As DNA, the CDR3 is TGTGCCAGCAGCCTCAGGGTCTCTGGGGCCAACGTCCTGACTTTC. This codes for CASSLRVSGANVLTF.

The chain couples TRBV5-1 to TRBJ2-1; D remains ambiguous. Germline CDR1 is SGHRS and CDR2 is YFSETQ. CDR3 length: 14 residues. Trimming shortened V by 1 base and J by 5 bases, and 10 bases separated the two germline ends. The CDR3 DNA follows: TGCGCCAGCAGCTTGATTGCGGATAACAATGAGCAGTTCTTC. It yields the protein CASSLIADNNEQFF.